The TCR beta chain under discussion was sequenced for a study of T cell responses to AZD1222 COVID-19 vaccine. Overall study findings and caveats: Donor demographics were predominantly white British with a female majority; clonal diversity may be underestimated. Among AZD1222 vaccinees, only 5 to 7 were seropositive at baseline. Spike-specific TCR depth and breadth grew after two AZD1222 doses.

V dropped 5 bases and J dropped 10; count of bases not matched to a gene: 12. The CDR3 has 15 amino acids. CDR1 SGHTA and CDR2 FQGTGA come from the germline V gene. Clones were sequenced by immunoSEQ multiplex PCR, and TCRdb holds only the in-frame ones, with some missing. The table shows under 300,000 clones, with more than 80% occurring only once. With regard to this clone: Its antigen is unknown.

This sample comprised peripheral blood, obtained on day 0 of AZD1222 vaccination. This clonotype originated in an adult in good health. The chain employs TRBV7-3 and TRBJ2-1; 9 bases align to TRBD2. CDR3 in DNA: TGTGCCAGCAGCGTCGGAGCGGGGGGTACAGGGGAGCAGTTCTTC. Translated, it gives CASSVGAGGTGEQFF.